Sequencing of this TCR beta chain was carried out in a study of blood T cell repertoires in COVID-19. Study context: Both acute and convalescent COVID-19 samples were obtained from the United States, Italy and Spain. From T cells, B-cell-depleted T cells, or PBMCs came the material, which was cDNA or gDNA.

Per the original methods: From reference gene primer amplification, estimates of nucleated cell counts were derived. Repertoires were generated with immunoSEQ multiplex PCR, while TCRdb's copy carries only in-frame clones and drops some. Clonal size and the V and J genes are those of that table, whereas D and trimming came from the DNA. This sample carries under 95,000 clones, 65% to 85% of them seen once, and the ten largest clones take 30% to 35%. This CDR3 contains 19 residues. V dropped 10 bases and J dropped 8 bases, with 33 bases sitting between them. The chain employs TRBV23-1 and TRBJ1-6; tentative D call: TRBD1 (5 bases). TRBV23-1 is treated as an ORF (open reading frame) with a function not yet certain. The origin of this receptor is a woman older than 75 with active or convalescent COVID-19. The sequenced material came from peripheral blood. The CDR3 DNA sequence: TGCGCCACCCAAGGTTTAAGGGTTTGCCCCCGGGCGGGGGATTCACCCCTCCACTTT. Residues: CATQGLRVCPRAGDSPLHF.